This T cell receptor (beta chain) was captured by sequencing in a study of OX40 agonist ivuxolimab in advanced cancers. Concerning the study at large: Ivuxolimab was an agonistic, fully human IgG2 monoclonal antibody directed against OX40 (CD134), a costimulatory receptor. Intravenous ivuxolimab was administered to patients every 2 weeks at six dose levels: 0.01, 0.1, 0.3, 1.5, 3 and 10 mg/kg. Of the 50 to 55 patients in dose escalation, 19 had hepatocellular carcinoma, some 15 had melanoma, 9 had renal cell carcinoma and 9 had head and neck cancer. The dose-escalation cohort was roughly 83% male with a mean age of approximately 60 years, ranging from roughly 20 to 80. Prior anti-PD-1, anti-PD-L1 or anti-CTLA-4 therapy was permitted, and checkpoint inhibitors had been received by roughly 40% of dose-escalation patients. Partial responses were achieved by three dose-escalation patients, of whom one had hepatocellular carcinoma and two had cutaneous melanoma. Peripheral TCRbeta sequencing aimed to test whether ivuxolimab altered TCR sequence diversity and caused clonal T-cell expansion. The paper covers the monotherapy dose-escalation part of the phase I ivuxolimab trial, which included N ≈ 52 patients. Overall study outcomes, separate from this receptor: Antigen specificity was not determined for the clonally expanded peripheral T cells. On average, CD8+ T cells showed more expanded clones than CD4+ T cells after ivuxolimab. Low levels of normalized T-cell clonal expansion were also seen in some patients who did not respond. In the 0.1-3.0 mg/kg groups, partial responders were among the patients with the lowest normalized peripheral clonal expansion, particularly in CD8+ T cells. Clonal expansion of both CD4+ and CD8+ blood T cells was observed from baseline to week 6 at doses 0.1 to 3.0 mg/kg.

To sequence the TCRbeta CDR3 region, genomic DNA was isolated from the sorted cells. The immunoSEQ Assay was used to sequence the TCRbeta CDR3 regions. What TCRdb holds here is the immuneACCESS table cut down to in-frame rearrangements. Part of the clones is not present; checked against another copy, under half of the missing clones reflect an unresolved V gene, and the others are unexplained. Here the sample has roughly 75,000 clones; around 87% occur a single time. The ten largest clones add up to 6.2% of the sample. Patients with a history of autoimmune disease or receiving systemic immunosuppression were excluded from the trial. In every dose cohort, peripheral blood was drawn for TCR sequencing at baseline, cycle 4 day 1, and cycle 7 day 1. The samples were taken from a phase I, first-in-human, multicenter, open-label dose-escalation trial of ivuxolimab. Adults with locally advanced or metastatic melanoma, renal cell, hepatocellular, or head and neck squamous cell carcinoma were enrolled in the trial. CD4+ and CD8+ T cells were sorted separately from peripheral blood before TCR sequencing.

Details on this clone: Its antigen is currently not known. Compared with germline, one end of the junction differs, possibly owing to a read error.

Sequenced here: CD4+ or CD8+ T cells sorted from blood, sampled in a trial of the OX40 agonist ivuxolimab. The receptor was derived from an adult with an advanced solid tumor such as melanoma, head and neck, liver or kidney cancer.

The nucleotide sequence reads TGTGCCAGCAGTTTATCCCGGGGGGCCTACCTCTTC. This sequence encodes CASSLSRGAYLF. The rearrangement combines TRBV28 with TRBJ1-2; possibly the D gene is TRBD1, per 6 matching bases. Reading the germline V gene gives CDR1 MDHEN and CDR2 SYDVKM. CDR3 length: 12 amino acids, cysteine to phenylalanine. Just CDR3 DNA is preserved here, 36 bases in frame from base 1.